The subject of this entry is one T cell receptor (beta chain). Antigen specificity is unknown. Germline values: CDR1 MNHEY, CDR2 SVGAGI. J lost 2 bases, V lost 6 bases, and 6 bases had no gene match. The CDR3 runs 14 residues. The data are from a study of cytomegalovirus exposure and HLA in healthy donors. TCRdb keeps only in-frame clones here, not all; method: immunoSEQ multiplex PCR. The profile shows approximately 97,000 clones, around 96% of them singletons. Notes on the study in general: The authors enumerated over 150 TCR beta chains as linked to cytomegalovirus. According to a subsequent analysis, TCR clusters from the first cohort were inclined to appear together in the 110 or so validation repertoires. With high specificity and sensitivity, the classifier reportedly diagnosed cytomegalovirus status.

The chain employs TRBV6-5 and TRBJ1-1, with 7 bases that match TRBD1. The sequenced sample consisted of PBMCs. This clonotype was obtained from a woman aged 18-29 years in good health and CMV-seronegative. The CDR3 region is CASRPTGANTEAFF. CDR3 sequence (DNA): TGTGCCAGCAGGCCAACAGGGGCTAACACTGAAGCTTTCTTT.